Listed here are 21 T cell receptor beta chains from one sample, sequenced in a study of cytomegalovirus exposure and HLA in healthy donors. PCR amplification relied on 60 Vbeta primers (plus 13 Jbeta primers). Generated by immunoSEQ multiplex PCR, the TCRdb table keeps only in-frame clones and is missing some. The table lists 70,000 to 90,000 clones, less than 80% of them singletons, with 15% in the top ten. Source material: PBMCs. The receptors stem from a woman aged 40 to 49 in good health and CMV-seropositive.

This clone has just a few counts. The V gene is TRBV28, the J gene TRBJ1-4; unclear D gene. The CDR3 sequence is 14 residues long. Germline V lookup: CDR1 MDHEN, CDR2 SYDVKM. The ends were cut back, 4 bases at V and 4 bases at J, with 10 bases in the middle. The CDR3 protein is CASSSSGSNEKLFF. The CDR3 bases are TGTGCCAGCAGTTCTTCAGGTAGTAATGAAAAACTGTTTTTT.

The V gene is TRBV6-5, the J gene TRBJ1-2, with TRBD1 matching over 7 bases. The CDR3 length is 14 residues. Looked up from germline, CDR1 is MNHEY and CDR2 is SVGAGI. V lost 1 base to trimming and J lost 4 bases; unmatched junction nucleotides: 3. The CDR3 sequence is CASSYFGTAYGYTF. CDR3 DNA sequence: TGTGCCAGCAGTTACTTCGGGACAGCCTATGGCTACACCTTC.

The chain uses TRBV10-2 and TRBJ2-1; 13 bases are a match to TRBD2. After removal of 6 bases from V and 7 bases from J, the junction contained 6 bases not matched to a gene. Per germline, CDR1 WSHSY and CDR2 SAAADI. The CDR3 is 15 residues long. The CDR3 is CASSRTTSGRNEQFF. DNA for the CDR3: TGCGCCAGCAGCCGTACGACTAGCGGGAGGAATGAGCAGTTCTTC.

The V gene is TRBV9, the J gene TRBJ1-4; the D gene is possibly TRBD1 (6 bases). Germline values: CDR1 SGDLS, CDR2 YYNGEE. The CDR3 loop spans 13 amino acids. The V end was cut by 6 bases, the J end by 6 bases, with 12 bases between. As DNA, the CDR3 is TGTGCCAGCACGCGGGGGCAGGATGAAAAACTGTTTTTT. Protein sequence: CASTRGQDEKLFF.

This clone occurred a few times. This rearrangement joins TRBV7-2 to TRBJ2-1, with TRBD2 matching over 8 bases. V lost 1 base to trimming and J lost 2 bases; unmatched junction nucleotides: 4. Germline V gives CDR1 SGHTA, CDR2 FQGNSA. This CDR3 is 16 amino acids long. CDR3 nucleotide sequence: TGTGCCAGCAGCTTAGTTGGGACTAGGACCTACAATGAGCAGTTCTTC. Its translation is CASSLVGTRTYNEQFF.

The chain recombines TRBV5-8 with TRBJ2-1; no reliable D call. Germline loops: CDR1 SGHTS, CDR2 YDEGEE. V was cut by 1 base and J by 10 bases, with 6 bases left in between. The CDR3 loop spans 11 amino acids. The DNA for the CDR3 is TGTGCCAGCAGCTTGTTACAGGAGCAGTTCTTC. Translation gives CASSLLQEQFF.

The count of this clone is one. V is TRBV13 and J is TRBJ2-3; the D gene is possibly TRBD2 (6 bases). Per germline, CDR1 PRHDT and CDR2 FYEKMQ (reference sequence). The CDR3 runs 16 residues. Trimming pared 1 base from V and 6 bases from J, leaving 17 bases between. DNA for the CDR3: TGTGCCAGCAGCTTAGCTCTGACGGGTAGCGGCGATACGCAGTATTTT. Protein product: CASSLALTGSGDTQYF.

This clone was seen just once. CDR3 sequence reads: CASSFSGSNTEAFF. CDR3 coding DNA: TGTGCCAGCAGCTTTTCAGGGTCGAACACTGAAGCTTTCTTT. The J gene is TRBJ1-1, the V gene TRBV5-4, with D perhaps matching TRBD1 (5 bases). CDR1 is SGHNT and CDR2 is YYREEE in the germline V gene (reference sequence). V lost 2 bases, J lost 1 base, and 9 bases lay in between. The CDR3 is 14 amino acids. Using reference TRBV5-4 and TRBJ1-1 for the parts outside the CDR3, the full variable domain is ETGVTQSPTHLIKTRGQQVTLRCSSQSGHNTVSWYQQALGQGPQFIFQYYREEENGRGNFPPRFSGLQFPNYSSELNVNALELDDSALYLCASSFSGSNTEAFFGQGTRLTVV.

This clone occurred a few times. This chain connects TRBV9 to TRBJ2-1, with 10 bases fitting TRBD2. Germline CDR1 reads SGDLS; CDR2 reads YYNGEE. The V gene end was trimmed by 1 base and the J gene end by 8 bases; junction bases not matched to a gene: 6. The CDR3 totals 15 residues. The CDR3 loop is CASSVTTSGIYEQFF. For the CDR3, the DNA is TGTGCCAGCAGCGTAACTACTAGCGGGATCTATGAGCAGTTCTTC.

This clone appeared once. V is TRBV7-8 and J is TRBJ2-7, with 8 bases fitting TRBD1. Trimming removed 1 base from V and 0 bases from J; junction bases left unmatched: 2. CDR3 size: 15 residues. The germline CDR1 and CDR2 sequences are SGHVS and FQNEAQ. The CDR3 DNA reads as TGTGCCAGCAGCTTAGACAGGGGGACCTCCTACGAGCAGTACTTC. Translated: CASSLDRGTSYEQYF.

The genes are TRBV27 and TRBJ2-7; 8 positions agree with TRBD2. The CDR3 totals 15 residues. J was trimmed by 2 bases and V by 2 bases; bases with no gene match: 5. Germline CDR1 MNHEY, CDR2 SMNVEV (reference sequence). CDR3 DNA: TGTGCCAGCAGTTTAGGAGTAGCGGGGCCCTACGAGCAGTACTTC. This encodes CASSLGVAGPYEQYF.

This clone was detected a few times. The gene calls are TRBV28 and TRBJ2-6; 10 nucleotides agree with TRBD1. Germline CDR1 MDHEN, CDR2 SYDVKM. The CDR3 is 18 residues long. The junction had 10 bases not matched to a gene; V was cut back by 6 bases and J by 2 bases. The CDR3 here is CASSPGTGARAGANVLTF. In nucleotides, the CDR3 is TGTGCCAGCAGCCCGGGGACAGGGGCCAGGGCTGGGGCCAACGTCCTGACTTTC.

This clone was seen only a few times. This sequence joins TRBV11-2 and TRBJ2-7, with 8 bases fitting TRBD1. The V gene end was trimmed by 4 bases and the J gene end by 0 bases; junction bases not matched to a gene: 2. CDR3 size: 14 residues. Germline V CDR1 and CDR2: SGHAT, FQNNGV. CDR3 amino acids: CASSSTGGSYEQYF. The CDR3 DNA reads as TGTGCCAGCAGCTCAACAGGGGGCTCCTACGAGCAGTACTTC.

The rearrangement joins TRBV5-1 to TRBJ2-3, with a possible D match to TRBD1 (5 bases). V was cut by 2 bases and J by 4 bases, with 11 bases left in between. The CDR3 totals 14 residues. Per the germline V gene, CDR1 is SGHRS and CDR2 is YFSETQ. The CDR3, as DNA: TGCGCCAGCAGCTTCGACTCAGGGTCAGATACGCAGTATTTT. This translates into CASSFDSGSDTQYF.

This chain joins TRBV6-5 and TRBJ1-2; D is uncertain. Per germline, CDR1 MNHEY and CDR2 SVGAGI. V lost 4 bases to trimming and J lost 4 bases, with 16 bases between them. The CDR3 runs to 15 residues. The CDR3 sequence is CASSSILGGLYGYTF. The CDR3 bases are TGTGCCAGCAGTTCGATTTTGGGAGGCCTCTATGGCTACACCTTC.

The rearrangement uses TRBV27 and TRBJ2-3; tentative D call: TRBD1 (5 bases). Germline lookup yields CDR1 MNHEY and CDR2 SMNVEV (reference sequence). V lost 2 bases and J 0 bases, leaving 12 bases between the germline ends. The CDR3 contains 16 residues. The CDR3 sequence: CASSLRSTASTDTQYF. The CDR3 region has the DNA TGTGCCAGCAGTTTACGCTCGACAGCCAGCACAGATACGCAGTATTTT.

This clone was observed many times. This chain uses TRBV5-6 with TRBJ1-1; D remains unclear. Germline lookup yields CDR1 SGHDT and CDR2 YYEEEE. The V end lost 1 base, the J end lost 0 bases, and 10 bases lay between the germline ends. This CDR3 contains 15 residues. DNA for the CDR3: TGTGCCAGCAGCTTGTCCACCGGGATGAACACTGAAGCTTTCTTT. Translating gives CASSLSTGMNTEAFF.

V is TRBV9 and J is TRBJ1-5; TRBD1 agrees at 7 bases. CDR3 length: 15 residues. J lost 7 bases, V lost 0 bases, and 7 bases had no gene match. The germline V gene has CDR1 SGDLS and CDR2 YYNGEE. CDR3 coding DNA: TGTGCCAGCAGCGTAGAAGAGGGGGCCGGGCAGCCCCAGCATTTT. This translates into CASSVEEGAGQPQHF.

The rearrangement links TRBV5-4 to TRBJ2-5, with 12 positions matching TRBD2. Germline-derived CDR1 and CDR2 are SGHNT and YYREEE (reference sequence). The length of the CDR3 is 15 residues. The trim removed 4 bases at V and 5 bases at J, leaving 6 bases unmatched. CDR3 sequence: CASSRLAGAGETQYF. The CDR3 DNA reads as TGTGCCAGCAGCCGACTAGCGGGAGCTGGGGAGACCCAGTACTTC.

This clone came up a few times. V and J are TRBV10-2 and TRBJ2-7, with D possibly TRBD2 on 5 matching bases. Trimming shortened V by 3 bases and J by 6 bases, and 12 bases separated the two germline ends. The germline V gene has CDR1 WSHSY and CDR2 SAAADI. The length of the CDR3 is 13 residues. For the CDR3, the DNA is TGCGCCAGCAGTGACCTGGTGCGGGCCGAGCAGTACTTC. Translation gives CASSDLVRAEQYF.

The V gene is TRBV18, the J gene TRBJ1-5; D remains unclear. Germline lookup yields CDR1 KGHSH and CDR2 LQKENI. The V end lost 6 bases, the J end lost 1 base, and 34 bases lay between the germline ends. The CDR3 has 22 amino acids. The CDR3 spells CASSTFGVSRDPHLRSNQPQHF. The CDR3 DNA reads TGTGCCAGCTCGACATTCGGGGTATCTAGGGATCCCCACCTTAGGAGCAATCAGCCCCAGCATTTT.